The TCR beta chain described here comes from a study of blood T cell repertoires in COVID-19. On the study more broadly: Sites across the United States, Italy and Spain contributed samples from acute and convalescent COVID-19.

Per the germline V gene, CDR1 is LNHDA and CDR2 is SQIVND (reference sequence). The ends were cut back, 1 base at V and 3 bases at J, with 7 bases in the middle. The length of the CDR3 is 14 residues. The method was immunoSEQ multiplex PCR; TCRdb's version includes in-frame clones alone and lacks a portion of them. The repertoire holds 350,000 to 450,000 clones, with 75% to 90% as singletons. This TCR derives from a woman in her late teens or twenties with acute or convalescent COVID-19. Sequenced material: peripheral blood. V is TRBV19 and J is TRBJ1-5; possibly TRBD1 for D (5 bases). The CDR3 here is CASSIGQYNQPQHF. DNA of the CDR3: TGTGCCAGTAGTATAGGACAGTACAATCAGCCCCAGCATTTT.